A selection of T cell receptor beta chains follows, all from one sample in a study of T cell changes during pregnancy in multiple sclerosis. Assay: immunoSEQ multiplex PCR; the TCRdb copy retains only in-frame clones and omits some. Here the sample spans 80,000 to 100,000 clones, about 93% being singletons. Specimen: peripheral blood, collected after pregnancy. All receptors come from a female donor with multiple sclerosis, enrolled in a pregnancy study. The CDR3 runs from the conserved cysteine through the conserved F or W. Clone size appears in some rows only: once, few, many, or a class for an expanded clone.

V	size	J	CDR3
TRBV2	NA	TRBJ2-7	CASHTPRDNSYEQYF
TRBV7-3	NA	TRBJ2-3	CASSAPSADTQYF
TRBV5-8	NA	TRBJ1-2	CASSQRIGYGYTF
TRBV28	NA	TRBJ1-2	CASSPPVGRGVRGYTF
TRBV5-1	NA	TRBJ2-1	CASSLAGSSGRGFNEQFF
TRBV7-8	NA	TRBJ2-7	CASSPSRGTTTYEQYF
TRBV29-1	NA	TRBJ1-1	CSAQTGYTEAFF
TRBV28	NA	TRBJ2-2	CASSLLAGIGGELFF
TRBV4-3	NA	TRBJ2-5	CASSQDAETGRETQYF
TRBV11-3	NA	TRBJ2-2	CASSLVLAGENTGELFF
TRBV7-2	NA	TRBJ2-3	CAARRAEDTQYF
TRBV12-1	once	TRBJ2-1	CASSPVRERDFYNEQFF
TRBV27	NA	TRBJ2-2	CASSSRPLSNTGELFF
TRBV19	NA	TRBJ2-3	CASSIQVPDTQYF
TRBV28	NA	TRBJ2-5	CASSFSSAGQETQYF
TRBV18	once	TRBJ2-1	CASSLAGGPLNEQFF
TRBV29-1	once	TRBJ2-7	CSVNRGYEQYF
TRBV7-9	NA	TRBJ2-6	CASSLVVVQVISGANVLTF
TRBV5-4	NA	TRBJ2-2	CASSRQLAGGGELFF